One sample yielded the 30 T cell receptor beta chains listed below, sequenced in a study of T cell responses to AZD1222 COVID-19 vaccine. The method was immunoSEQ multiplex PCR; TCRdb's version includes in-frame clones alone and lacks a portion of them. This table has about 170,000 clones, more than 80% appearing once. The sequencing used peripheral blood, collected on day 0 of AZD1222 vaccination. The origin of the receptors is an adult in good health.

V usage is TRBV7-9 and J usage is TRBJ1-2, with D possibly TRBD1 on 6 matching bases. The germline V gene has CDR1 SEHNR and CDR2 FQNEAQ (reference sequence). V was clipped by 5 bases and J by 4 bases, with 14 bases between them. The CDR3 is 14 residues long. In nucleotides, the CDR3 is TGTGCCAGCAGCCAAACGGACAGCACCTATGGCTACACCTTC. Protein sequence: CASSQTDSTYGYTF. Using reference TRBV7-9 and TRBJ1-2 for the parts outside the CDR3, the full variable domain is DTGVSQNPRHKITKRGQNVTFRCDPISEHNRLYWYRQTLGQGPEFLTYFQNEAQLEKSRLLSDRFSAERPKGSFSTLEIQRTEQGDSAMYLCASSQTDSTYGYTFGSGTRLTVV.

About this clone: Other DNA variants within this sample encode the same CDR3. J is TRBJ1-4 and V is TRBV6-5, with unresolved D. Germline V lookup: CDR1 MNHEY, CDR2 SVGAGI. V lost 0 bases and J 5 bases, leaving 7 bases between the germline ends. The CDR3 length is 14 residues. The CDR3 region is CASSYSRTNEKLFF. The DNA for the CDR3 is TGTGCCAGCAGTTACTCGAGAACAAATGAAAAACTGTTTTTT.

CDR3 bases: TGTGCCAGCAGCTTTGGCGAAATTAGCTCCTATAATTCACCCCTCCACTTT. Its translation: CASSFGEISSYNSPLHF. The chain links TRBV5-8 to TRBJ1-6; D unclear. V was shortened by 2 bases and J by 0 bases, with 12 bases between the two germline ends. Germline V CDR1 and CDR2: SGHTS, YDEGEE. This CDR3 has 17 residues.

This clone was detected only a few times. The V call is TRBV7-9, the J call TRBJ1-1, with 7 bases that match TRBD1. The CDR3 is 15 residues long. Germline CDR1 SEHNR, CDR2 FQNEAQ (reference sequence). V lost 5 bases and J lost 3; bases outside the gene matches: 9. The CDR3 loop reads CASSRATGSDTEAFF. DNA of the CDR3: TGTGCCAGCAGCCGGGCGACAGGGTCGGACACTGAAGCTTTCTTT.

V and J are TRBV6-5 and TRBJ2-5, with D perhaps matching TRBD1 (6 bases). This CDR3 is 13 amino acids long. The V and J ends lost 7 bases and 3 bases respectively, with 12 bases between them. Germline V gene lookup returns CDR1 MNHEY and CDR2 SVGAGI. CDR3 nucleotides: TGTGCCAGCATAAAAGCAGGGGAAGAGACCCAGTACTTC. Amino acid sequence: CASIKAGEETQYF.

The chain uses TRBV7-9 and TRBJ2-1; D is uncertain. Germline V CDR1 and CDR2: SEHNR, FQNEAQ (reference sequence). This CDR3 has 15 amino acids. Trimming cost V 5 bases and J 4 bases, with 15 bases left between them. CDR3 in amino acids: CASSLAGSQYNEQFF. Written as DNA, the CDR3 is TGTGCCAGCAGCCTTGCCGGGTCCCAATACAATGAGCAGTTCTTC. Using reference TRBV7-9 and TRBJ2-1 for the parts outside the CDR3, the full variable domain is DTGVSQNPRHKITKRGQNVTFRCDPISEHNRLYWYRQTLGQGPEFLTYFQNEAQLEKSRLLSDRFSAERPKGSFSTLEIQRTEQGDSAMYLCASSLAGSQYNEQFFGPGTRLTVL.

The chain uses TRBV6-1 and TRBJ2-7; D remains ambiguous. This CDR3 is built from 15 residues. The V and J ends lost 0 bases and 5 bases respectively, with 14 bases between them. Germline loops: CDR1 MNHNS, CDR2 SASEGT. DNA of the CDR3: TGTGCCAGCAGTGAAGCTGACCGGACCCTTGACGAGCAGTACGTC. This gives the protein CASSEADRTLDEQYV.

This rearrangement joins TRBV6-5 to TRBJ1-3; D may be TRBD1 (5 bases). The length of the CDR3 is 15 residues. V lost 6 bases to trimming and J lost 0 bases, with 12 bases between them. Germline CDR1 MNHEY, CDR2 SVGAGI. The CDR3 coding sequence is TGTGCCAGCAGCCGGGACGGGGGCTCTGGAAACACCATATATTTT. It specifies CASSRDGGSGNTIYF.

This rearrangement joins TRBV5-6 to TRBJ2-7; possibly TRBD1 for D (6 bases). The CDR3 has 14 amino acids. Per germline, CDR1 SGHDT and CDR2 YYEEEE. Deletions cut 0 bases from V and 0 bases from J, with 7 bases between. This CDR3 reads CASSLGDISYEQYF. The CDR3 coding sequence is TGTGCCAGCAGCTTGGGGGACATCTCCTACGAGCAGTACTTC. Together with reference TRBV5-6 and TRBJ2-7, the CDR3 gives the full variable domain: DAGVTQSPTHLIKTRGQQVTLRCSPKSGHDTVSWYQQALGQGPQFIFQYYEEEERQRGNFPDRFSGHQFPNYSSELNVNALLLGDSALYLCASSLGDISYEQYFGPGTRLTVT.

CDR3 in DNA: TGTGCCAGCAATTTAGGGGCAGGGTGGCCCTACGAGCAGTACTTC. Protein product: CASNLGAGWPYEQYF. This chain links TRBV7-9 with TRBJ2-7; D possibly corresponds to TRBD1 (5 bases). Between the trimmed V and J ends, which lost 7 bases and 2 bases, there was a span of 18 bases. Germline CDR1 SEHNR, CDR2 FQNEAQ (reference sequence). The CDR3 length is 15 residues.

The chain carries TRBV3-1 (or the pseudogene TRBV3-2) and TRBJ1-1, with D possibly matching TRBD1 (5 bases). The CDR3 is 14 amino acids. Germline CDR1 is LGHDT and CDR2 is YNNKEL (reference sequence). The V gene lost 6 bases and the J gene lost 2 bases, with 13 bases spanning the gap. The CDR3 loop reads CASRDEGINTEAFF. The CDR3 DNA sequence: TGTGCCAGCAGAGACGAGGGGATTAACACTGAAGCTTTCTTT.

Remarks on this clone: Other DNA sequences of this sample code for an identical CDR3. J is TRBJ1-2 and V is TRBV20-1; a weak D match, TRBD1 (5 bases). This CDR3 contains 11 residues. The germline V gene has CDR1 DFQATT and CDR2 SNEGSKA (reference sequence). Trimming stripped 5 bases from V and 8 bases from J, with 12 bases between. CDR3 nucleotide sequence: TGCAGTGCTCATACCGGGGGGGGCTACACCTTC. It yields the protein CSAHTGGGYTF.

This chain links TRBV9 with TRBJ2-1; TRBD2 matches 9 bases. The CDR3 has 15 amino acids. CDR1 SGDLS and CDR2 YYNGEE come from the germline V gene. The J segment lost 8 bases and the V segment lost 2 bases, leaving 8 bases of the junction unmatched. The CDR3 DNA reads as TGTGCCAGCAGCGTTAGCGGGGGATCCGGGGATGAGCAGTTCTTC. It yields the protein CASSVSGGSGDEQFF. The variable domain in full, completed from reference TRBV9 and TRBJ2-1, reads DSGVTQTPKHLITATGQRVTLRCSPRSGDLSVYWYQQSLDQGLQFLIQYYNGEERAKGNILERFSAQQFPDLHSELNLSSLELGDSALYFCASSVSGGSGDEQFFGPGTRLTVL.

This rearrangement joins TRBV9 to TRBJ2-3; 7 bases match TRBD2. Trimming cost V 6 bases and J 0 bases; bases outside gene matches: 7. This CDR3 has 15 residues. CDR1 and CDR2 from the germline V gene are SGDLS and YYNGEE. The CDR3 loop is CASTKGTTSTDTQYF. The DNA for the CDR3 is TGTGCCAGCACTAAAGGGACTACTAGCACAGATACGCAGTATTTT.

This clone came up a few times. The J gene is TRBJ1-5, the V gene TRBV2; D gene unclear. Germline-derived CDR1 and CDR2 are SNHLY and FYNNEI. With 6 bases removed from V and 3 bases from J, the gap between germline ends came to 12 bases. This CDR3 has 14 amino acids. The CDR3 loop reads CASSPDGLNQPQHF. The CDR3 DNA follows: TGTGCCAGCAGCCCGGACGGACTCAATCAGCCCCAGCATTTT.

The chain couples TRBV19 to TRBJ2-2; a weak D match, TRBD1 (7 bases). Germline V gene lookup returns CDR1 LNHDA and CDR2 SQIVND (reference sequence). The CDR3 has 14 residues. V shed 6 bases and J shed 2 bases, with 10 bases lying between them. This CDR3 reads CASRQGGNTGELFF. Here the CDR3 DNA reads TGTGCCAGTAGGCAGGGGGGAAACACCGGGGAGCTGTTTTTT.

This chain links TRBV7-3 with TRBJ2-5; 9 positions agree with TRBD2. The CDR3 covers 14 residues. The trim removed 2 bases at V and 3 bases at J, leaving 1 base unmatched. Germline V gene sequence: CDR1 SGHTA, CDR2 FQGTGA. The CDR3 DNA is TGTGCCAGCAGCTTAGGGACTAGCAAAGAGACCCAGTACTTC. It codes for CASSLGTSKETQYF.

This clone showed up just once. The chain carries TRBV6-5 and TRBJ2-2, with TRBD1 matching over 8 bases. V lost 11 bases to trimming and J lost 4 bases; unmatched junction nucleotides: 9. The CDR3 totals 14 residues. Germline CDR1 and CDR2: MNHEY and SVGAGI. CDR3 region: CACRAGGSTGELFF. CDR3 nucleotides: TGTGCCTGCCGAGCAGGGGGCTCCACCGGGGAGCTGTTTTTT.

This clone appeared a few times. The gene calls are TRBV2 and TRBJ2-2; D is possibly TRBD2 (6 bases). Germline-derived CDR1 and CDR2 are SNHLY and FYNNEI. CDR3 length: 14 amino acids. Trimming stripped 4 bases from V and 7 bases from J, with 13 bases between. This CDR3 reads CASSVGGIGGELFF. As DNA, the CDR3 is TGTGCCAGCAGTGTAGGAGGGATAGGCGGGGAGCTGTTTTTT. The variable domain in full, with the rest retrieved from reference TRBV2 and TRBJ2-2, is EPEVTQTPSHQVTQMGQEVILRCVPISNHLYFYWYRQILGQKVEFLVSFYNNEISEKSEIFDDQFSVERPDGSNFTLKIRSTKLEDSAMYFCASSVGGIGGELFFGEGSRLTVL.

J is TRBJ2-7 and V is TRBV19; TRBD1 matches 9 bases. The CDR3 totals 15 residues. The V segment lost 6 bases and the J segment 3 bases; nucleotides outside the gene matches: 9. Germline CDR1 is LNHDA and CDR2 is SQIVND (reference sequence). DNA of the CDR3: TGTGCCAGTAGCCCCTCCCGGACAGGGGACTACGAGCAGTACTTC. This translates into CASSPSRTGDYEQYF.

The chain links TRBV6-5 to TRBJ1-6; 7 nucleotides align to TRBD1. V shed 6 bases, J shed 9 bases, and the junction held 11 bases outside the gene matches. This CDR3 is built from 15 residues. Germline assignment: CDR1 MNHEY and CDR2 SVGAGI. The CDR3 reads CASSLTVPGGSPLHF. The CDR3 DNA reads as TGTGCCAGCAGCCTTACCGTCCCAGGGGGTTCACCCCTCCACTTT.

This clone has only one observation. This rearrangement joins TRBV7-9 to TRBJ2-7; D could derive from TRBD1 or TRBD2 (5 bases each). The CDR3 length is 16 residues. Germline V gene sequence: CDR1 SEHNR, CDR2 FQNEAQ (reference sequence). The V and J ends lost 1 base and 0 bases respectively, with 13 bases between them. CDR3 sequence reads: CASSLGGTLNSYEQYF. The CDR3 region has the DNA TGTGCCAGCAGCTTAGGGGGGACGCTGAACTCCTACGAGCAGTACTTC.

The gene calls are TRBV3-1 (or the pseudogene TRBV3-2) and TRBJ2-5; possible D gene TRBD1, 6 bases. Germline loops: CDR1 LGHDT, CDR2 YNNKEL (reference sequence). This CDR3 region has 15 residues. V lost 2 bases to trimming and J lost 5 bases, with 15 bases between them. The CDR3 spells CASSQTTGGFETQYF. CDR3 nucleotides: TGTGCCAGCAGCCAAACGACAGGAGGCTTTGAGACCCAGTACTTC.

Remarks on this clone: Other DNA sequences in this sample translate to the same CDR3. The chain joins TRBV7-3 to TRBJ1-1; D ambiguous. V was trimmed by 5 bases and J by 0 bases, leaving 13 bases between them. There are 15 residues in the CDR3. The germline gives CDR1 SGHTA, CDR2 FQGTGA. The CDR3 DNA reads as TGTGCCAGCAGCCCAAGGGTGGGTCTGAACACTGAAGCTTTCTTT. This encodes CASSPRVGLNTEAFF. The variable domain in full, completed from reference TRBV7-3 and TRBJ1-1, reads GAGVSQTPSNKVTEKGKYVELRCDPISGHTALYWYRQSLGQGPEFLIYFQGTGAADDSGLPNDRFFAVRPEGSVSTLKIQRTERGDSAVYLCASSPRVGLNTEAFFGQGTRLTVV.

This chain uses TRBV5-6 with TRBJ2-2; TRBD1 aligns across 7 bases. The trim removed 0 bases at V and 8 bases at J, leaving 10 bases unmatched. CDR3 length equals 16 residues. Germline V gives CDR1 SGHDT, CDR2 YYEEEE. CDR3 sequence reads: CASSLAETGIFGELFF. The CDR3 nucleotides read TGTGCCAGCAGCTTGGCCGAGACAGGGATATTTGGGGAGCTGTTTTTT.

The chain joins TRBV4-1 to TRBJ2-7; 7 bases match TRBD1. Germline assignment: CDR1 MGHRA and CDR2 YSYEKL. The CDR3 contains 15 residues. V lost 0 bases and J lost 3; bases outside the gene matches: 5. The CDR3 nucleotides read TGCGCCAGCAGCCAAGAACCCCGACAGGGCTACGAGCAGTACGTC. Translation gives CASSQEPRQGYEQYV.

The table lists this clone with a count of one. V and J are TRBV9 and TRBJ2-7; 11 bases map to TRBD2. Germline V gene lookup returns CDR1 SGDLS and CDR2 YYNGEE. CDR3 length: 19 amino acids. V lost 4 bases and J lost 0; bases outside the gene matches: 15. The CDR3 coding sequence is TGTGCCAGCAGCCCTCGGGGTAGCGGGGGGGCGAGTAGCTCCTACGAGCAGTACTTC. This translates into CASSPRGSGGASSSYEQYF.

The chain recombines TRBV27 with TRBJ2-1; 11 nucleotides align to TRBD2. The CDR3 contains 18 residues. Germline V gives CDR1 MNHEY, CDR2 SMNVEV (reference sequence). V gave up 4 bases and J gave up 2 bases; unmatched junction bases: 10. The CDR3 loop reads CASSSGTSGDSTYNEQFF. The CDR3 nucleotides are TGTGCCAGCAGTTCCGGGACTAGCGGTGACTCGACCTACAATGAGCAGTTCTTC.

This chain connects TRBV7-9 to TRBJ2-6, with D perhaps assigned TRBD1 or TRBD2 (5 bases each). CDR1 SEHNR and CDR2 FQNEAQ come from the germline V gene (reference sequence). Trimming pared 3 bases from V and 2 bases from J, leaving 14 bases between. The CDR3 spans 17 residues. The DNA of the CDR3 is TGTGCCAGCAGCTTTTGGGGACCTAAGACTGGGGCCAACGTCCTGACTTTC. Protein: CASSFWGPKTGANVLTF.

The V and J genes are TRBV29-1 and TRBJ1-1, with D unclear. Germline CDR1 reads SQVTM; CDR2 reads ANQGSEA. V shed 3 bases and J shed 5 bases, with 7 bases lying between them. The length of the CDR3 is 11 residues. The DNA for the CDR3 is TGCAGCGTTGAGCTGGGAACTGAAGCTTTCTTT. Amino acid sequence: CSVELGTEAFF.